This T cell receptor (beta chain) was documented in a study of blood T cell repertoires in COVID-19 (dated by TCRdb to about 2020). At the level of the whole study: Samples from collaborators originated in the United States, Italy and Spain and spanned both the acute and convalescent phases of COVID-19. The material from the prospective study consisted of cDNA or gDNA derived from T cells, B-cell-depleted T cells, or PBMCs. Deeply sampled blood TCRbeta repertoires from subjects exposed to, actively infected with, or recovered from COVID-19 were included in the dataset. A freely available public database, intended as a resource for researchers studying the immune response to SARS-CoV-2, is where the repertoires were released. The samples were drawn from two sources: the first 160 participants of the ongoing ImmuneRACE study, and 1,200 or so subjects contributed by 6 global collaborators. A de-identified subject ID, COVID-19 status, age in years and sex were almost always included in the sample metadata. Where HLA class I and class II types were available, the types were taken from metadata supplied by the sample provider, not from assay-based typing. What the authors observed across the whole study: How much clinical and demographic metadata was included differed by source and by participant, and the metadata was provided uncurated.

Trimming takes 2 bases off V and 6 bases off J; junction bases not matched to a gene: 5. The CDR3 contains 15 residues, cysteine and phenylalanine counted. Of all the DNA, just the CDR3 is kept, 45 bases in frame from base 1. CDR1 is given as KGHSH and CDR2 as LQKENI, both from the germline V gene. TCRbeta CDR3 regions were amplified from genomic DNA by means of the immunoSEQ Assay, a bias-controlled multiplex PCR. The paper's processing steps were these. The number of nucleated cells in each sample was estimated from the amplification of reference gene primers within the assay. To quantify the absolute abundance of each unique TCRbeta CDR3 rearrangement, sequence reads were collapsed and filtered. Productive Simpson clonality was computed per sample as the square root of Simpson's diversity index over productive rearrangements. The clones in this table, taken by TCRdb from immuneACCESS, are in-frame only. Not every clone is retained; where verified, under half of the shortfall comes from an unresolved V gene, and the cause of the rest is unknown. Clone size and the V and J calls come from that table; the DNA yielded D and trimming. In this sample the table shows over 200,000 clones, roughly 90% of which occur a single time. The leading ten clones occupy about 0.8% of the sample.

In Seattle, one collaborating source enrolled patients while the infection was active and tracked those patients longitudinally over the course of disease. The collaborating institutions used their own protocols to collect whole blood in K2EDTA tubes. For TCRbeta analysis, collaborators shipped samples as frozen whole blood, isolated PBMCs, or DNA extracted from either of those sample types. As concerns this clone: Its antigen is still unknown. Base qualities are not provided; no much larger clone lies one nucleotide away.

The receptor chain draws on TRBV18 and TRBJ1-5, and TRBD1 aligns with 9 junction nucleotides. The TCR was taken from a man aged 55 to 70 with COVID-19, enrolled during active disease. Sequencing input: peripheral blood. The CDR3 here reads CASSPLRTGVQPQHF. The sequenced DNA is TGTGCCAGCTCACCATTGCGGACAGGGGTTCAGCCCCAGCATTTT. Where the CDR3 stops, the reference TRBV18 and TRBJ1-5 genes take over; the full variable domain is NAGVMQNPRHLVRRRGQEARLRCSPMKGHSHVYWYRQLPEEGLKFMVYLQKENIIDESGMPKERFSAEFPKEGPSILRIQQVVRGDSAAYFCASSPLRTGVQPQHFGDGTRLSIL.